These 10 T cell receptor beta chains share one sample of origin, sequenced in a study of regulatory T cells in long-lasting Graves disease. Time point in this sample: newly diagnosed GD, antithyroid drugs for less than 3 months. Scientists built the TCR library using RNA that was extracted from PBMCs. Sequencing libraries for TCR beta were prepared with iRepertoire HTBI primers and Arm-PCR of CDR3 regions. TCRdb re-analysed the multiplex PCR reads in MiXCR, keeping a single row per CDR3 protein. The data hold a few hundred thousand distinct CDR3 sequences, with 10% to 15% observed a single time. This sample was shared with a second study, whose subject was T cells in Graves' hyperthyroidism and ophthalmopathy.

Sequencing was performed on peripheral blood mononuclear cells (PBMCs), taken at new diagnosis, from a patient treated with antithyroid drugs. Every receptor here comes from a young woman with Graves disease.

This clonotype was seen a handful of times. The chain is built from TRBV7-9 and TRBJ1-4; no firm D call. Germline V CDR1 and CDR2: SEHNR, FQNEAQ (reference sequence). CDR3 length: 12 amino acids. The V end was cut by 5 bases, the J end by 4 bases, with 5 bases between. The CDR3 DNA follows: TGTGCCAGCAGCCCATATAATGAAAAACTGTTTTTT. The encoded protein is CASSPYNEKLFF.

The sample holds many counts of this clonotype. The chain couples TRBV19 to TRBJ2-3, with 8 bases identical to TRBD1. V lost 4 bases, J lost 2 bases, and 14 bases stayed unmatched. The CDR3 extends over 18 amino acids. The germline V gene encodes CDR1 LNHDA and CDR2 SQIVND (reference sequence). The CDR3 spells CASSNRDRTKVNTDTQYF. The CDR3 region has the DNA TGTGCCAGTAGTAACCGGGACAGGACAAAGGTTAACACAGATACGCAGTATTTT.

This clonotype has a single count. The chain is built from TRBV7-2 and TRBJ2-5; the D gene is possibly TRBD1 (6 bases). CDR1 is SGHTA, CDR2 FQGNSA, per germline. The V and J ends lost 5 bases and 5 bases respectively, with 18 bases between them. This CDR3 is built from 15 residues. The CDR3 region is CASSLSAVRGETQYF. The DNA of the CDR3 is TGTGCCAGCAGCCTATCGGCGGTTAGGGGGGAGACCCAGTACTTC.

This rearrangement joins TRBV25-1 to TRBJ2-1, with D perhaps TRBD2 (7 bases). V was clipped by 2 bases and J by 3 bases, with 23 bases between them. This CDR3 has 19 amino acids. Looked up from germline, CDR1 is MGHDK and CDR2 is SYGVNS. The CDR3 nucleotides are TGTGCCAGCAGTGAACCCTCCCAGGGGAGGGCTCGGTTCTACAATGAGCAGTTCTTC. Its protein is CASSEPSQGRARFYNEQFF. Together with reference TRBV25-1 and TRBJ2-1, the CDR3 gives the full variable domain: EADIYQTPRYLVIGTGKKITLECSQTMGHDKMYWYQQDPGMELHLIHYSYGVNSTEKGDLSSESTVSRIRTEHFPLTLESARPSHTSQYLCASSEPSQGRARFYNEQFFGPGTRLTVL.

This clonotype was detected ten times or more. The chain links TRBV12-3 or TRBV12-4 to TRBJ1-5; 8 bases map to TRBD1. The V and J ends lost 6 bases and 2 bases, in that order; junction bases with no gene match: 6. The CDR3 runs 15 residues. The CDR3 nucleotides read TGTGCCAGCAGGAAGACAGGGGACGGCAATCAGCCCCAGCATTTT. Translation: CASRKTGDGNQPQHF.

This clonotype was counted many times. V is TRBV28 and J is TRBJ2-3; unclear D gene. Germline CDR1 and CDR2: MDHEN and SYDVKM. V was pared by 2 bases and J by 1 base, with 22 bases between. The CDR3 runs to 19 residues. The CDR3 nucleotides read TGTGCCAGCAGTTTAAGCATGTTGGTCTATGGGATTGGCACAGATACGCAGTATTTT. It yields the protein CASSLSMLVYGIGTDTQYF.

This clonotype was found many times. This chain connects TRBV27 to TRBJ1-1; D unclear. Germline V gene lookup returns CDR1 MNHEY and CDR2 SMNVEV (reference sequence). CDR3 size: 13 residues. V was trimmed by 2 bases and J by 8 bases, leaving 12 bases between them. CDR3 sequence: CASSLGLKGEAFF. The CDR3 DNA is TGTGCCAGCAGTTTAGGCCTAAAAGGAGAAGCTTTCTTT.

In this sample, this clonotype turned up once. This likely reflects a read error, since a far larger clone is one base away. The chain combines TRBV28 with TRBJ2-3, with 12 bases matching TRBD2. The J call may be faulty, since TRBJ2-7 better matches the DNA end. Germline CDR1 is MDHEN and CDR2 is SYDVKM. The CDR3 has 15 residues. The CDR3 protein is CASSGGLAGRVEQYF. CDR3 DNA: TGTGCCAGCAGTGGAGGACTAGCGGGACGGGTTGAGCAGTACTTC.

The chain combines TRBV20-1 with TRBJ1-2; D ambiguous. Germline CDR1 DFQATT, CDR2 SNEGSKA (reference sequence). The CDR3 runs to 11 residues. V was shortened by 2 bases and J by 1 base, with 2 bases between the two germline ends. CDR3 residues: CSARYNYGYTF. In nucleotides, the CDR3 is TGCAGTGCTAGATATAACTATGGCTACACCTTC.

This clonotype appeared many times. The V gene is TRBV12-3 or TRBV12-4, the J gene TRBJ2-1; 8 bases are a match to TRBD1. The CDR3 consists of 15 residues. With V trimmed by 5 bases and J by 5 bases, 8 bases remained unmatched. CDR3 bases: TGTGCCAGCAGTACCGGGACAGGTACAAACAATGAGCAGTTCTTC. Translated, it gives CASSTGTGTNNEQFF.